This record covers a single T cell receptor (beta chain). The data were taken from a study of control samples from healthy donors and cancer patients. The table came from immunoSEQ multiplex PCR; TCRdb's copy has only in-frame clones and leaves some out. The sample holds under 200,000 clones, about 93% seen once. Looked up from germline, CDR1 is LGHDT and CDR2 is YNNKEL (reference sequence). V lost 4 bases to trimming and J lost 7 bases, with 16 bases between them. The CDR3 covers 15 residues. The V gene is TRBV3-1 (or the pseudogene TRBV3-2), the J gene TRBJ1-4; D remains ambiguous. Sequencing was done on a sample of blood. This receptor was identified in a woman aged 55-70 years in good health. For the CDR3, the DNA is TGTGCCAGCAGCCCTAGATACCTAACCTCTGAAAAACTGTTTTTT. This translates into CASSPRYLTSEKLFF.